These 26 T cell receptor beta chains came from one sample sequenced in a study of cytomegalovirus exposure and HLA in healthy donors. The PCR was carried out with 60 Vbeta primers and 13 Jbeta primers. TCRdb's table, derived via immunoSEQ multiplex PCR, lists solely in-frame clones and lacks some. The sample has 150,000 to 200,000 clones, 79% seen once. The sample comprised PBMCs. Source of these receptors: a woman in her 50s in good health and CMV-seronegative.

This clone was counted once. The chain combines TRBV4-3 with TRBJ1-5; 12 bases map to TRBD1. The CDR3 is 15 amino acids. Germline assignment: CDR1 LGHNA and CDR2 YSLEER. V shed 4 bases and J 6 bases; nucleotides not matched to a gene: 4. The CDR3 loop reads CASSLGQGAGQPQHF. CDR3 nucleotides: TGCGCCAGCAGCCTGGGACAGGGGGCAGGTCAGCCCCAGCATTTT.

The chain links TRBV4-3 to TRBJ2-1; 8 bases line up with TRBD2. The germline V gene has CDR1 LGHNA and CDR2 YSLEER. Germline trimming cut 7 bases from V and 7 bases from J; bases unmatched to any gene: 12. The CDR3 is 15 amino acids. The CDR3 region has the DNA TGCGCCAGCACCTCCTCCGCCGGGAGGGTAAATGAGCAGTTCTTC. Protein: CASTSSAGRVNEQFF.

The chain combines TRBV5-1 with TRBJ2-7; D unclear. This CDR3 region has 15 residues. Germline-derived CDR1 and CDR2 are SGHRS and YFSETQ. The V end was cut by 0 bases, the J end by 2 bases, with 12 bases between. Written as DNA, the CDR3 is TGCGCCAGCAGCTTGGCCCGCCTTCTACCCTACGAGCAGTACTTC. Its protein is CASSLARLLPYEQYF.

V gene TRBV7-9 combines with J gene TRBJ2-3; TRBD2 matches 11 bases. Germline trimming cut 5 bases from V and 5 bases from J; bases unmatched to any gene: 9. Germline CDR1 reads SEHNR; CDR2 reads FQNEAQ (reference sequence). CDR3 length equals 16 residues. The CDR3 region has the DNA TGTGCCAGCAGCACGATAGCGGGGGGGCCAAAAGATACGCAGTATTTT. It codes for CASSTIAGGPKDTQYF.

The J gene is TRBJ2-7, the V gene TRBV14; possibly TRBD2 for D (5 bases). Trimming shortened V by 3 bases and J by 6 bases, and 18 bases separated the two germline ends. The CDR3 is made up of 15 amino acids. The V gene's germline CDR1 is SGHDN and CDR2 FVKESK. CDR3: CASSQSSGIVGEQYF. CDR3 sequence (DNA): TGTGCCAGCAGCCAGTCTTCGGGGATCGTCGGCGAGCAGTACTTC.

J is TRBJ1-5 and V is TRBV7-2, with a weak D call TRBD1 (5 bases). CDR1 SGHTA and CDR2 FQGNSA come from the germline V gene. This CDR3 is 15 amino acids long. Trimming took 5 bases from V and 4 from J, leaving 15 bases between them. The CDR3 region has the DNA TGTGCCAGCAGCCTAGAGCCAGGGCGGAATCAGCCCCAGCATTTT. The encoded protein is CASSLEPGRNQPQHF.

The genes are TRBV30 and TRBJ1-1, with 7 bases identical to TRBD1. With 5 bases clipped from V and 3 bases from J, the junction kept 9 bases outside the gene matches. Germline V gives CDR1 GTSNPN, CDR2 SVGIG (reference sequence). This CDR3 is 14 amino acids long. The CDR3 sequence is CAWGSEGGHTEAFF. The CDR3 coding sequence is TGTGCCTGGGGCAGTGAAGGGGGCCACACTGAAGCTTTCTTT.

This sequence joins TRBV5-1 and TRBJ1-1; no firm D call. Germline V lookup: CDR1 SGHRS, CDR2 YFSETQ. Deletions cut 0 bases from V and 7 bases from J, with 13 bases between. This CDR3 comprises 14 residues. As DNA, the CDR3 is TGCGCCAGCAGCTTGGGAGGGAATGAGGGTGAAGCTTTCTTT. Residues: CASSLGGNEGEAFF.

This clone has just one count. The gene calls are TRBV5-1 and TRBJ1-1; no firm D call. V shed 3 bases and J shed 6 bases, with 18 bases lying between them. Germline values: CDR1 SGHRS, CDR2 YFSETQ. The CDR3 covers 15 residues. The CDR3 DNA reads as TGCGCCAGCAGCTCCCAAGATCCGGTGAGGGCTGAAGCTTTCTTT. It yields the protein CASSSQDPVRAEAFF.

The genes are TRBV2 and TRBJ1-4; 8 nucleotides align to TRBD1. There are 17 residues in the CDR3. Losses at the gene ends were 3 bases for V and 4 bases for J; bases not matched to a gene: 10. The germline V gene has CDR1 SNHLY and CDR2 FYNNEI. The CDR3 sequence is CASSDRTGRLHNEKLFF. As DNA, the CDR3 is TGTGCCAGCAGTGATAGGACAGGGCGGTTACATAATGAAAAACTGTTTTTT. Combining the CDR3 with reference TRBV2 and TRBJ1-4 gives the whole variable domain EPEVTQTPSHQVTQMGQEVILRCVPISNHLYFYWYRQILGQKVEFLVSFYNNEISEKSEIFDDQFSVERPDGSNFTLKIRSTKLEDSAMYFCASSDRTGRLHNEKLFFGSGTQLSVL.

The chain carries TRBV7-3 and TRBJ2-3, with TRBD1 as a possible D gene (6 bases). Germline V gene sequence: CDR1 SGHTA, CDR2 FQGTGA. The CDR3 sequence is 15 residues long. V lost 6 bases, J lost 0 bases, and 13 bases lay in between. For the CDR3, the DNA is TGTGCCAGCAGTCCAGGGGTTACTAGCACAGATACGCAGTATTTT. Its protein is CASSPGVTSTDTQYF.

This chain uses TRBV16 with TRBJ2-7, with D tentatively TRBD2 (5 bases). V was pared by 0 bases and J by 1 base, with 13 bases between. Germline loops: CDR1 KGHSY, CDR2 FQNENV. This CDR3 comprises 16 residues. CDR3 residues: CASSQSPLALSYEQYF. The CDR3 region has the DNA TGTGCCAGCAGCCAATCCCCTTTAGCGTTATCCTACGAGCAGTACTTC.

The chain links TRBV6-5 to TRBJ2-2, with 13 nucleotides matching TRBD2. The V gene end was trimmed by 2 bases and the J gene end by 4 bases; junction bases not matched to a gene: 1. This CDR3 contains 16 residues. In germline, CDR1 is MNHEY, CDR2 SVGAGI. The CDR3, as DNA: TGTGCCAGCAGTTACCGGACTAGCGGGGGCACCGGGGAGCTGTTTTTT. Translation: CASSYRTSGGTGELFF.

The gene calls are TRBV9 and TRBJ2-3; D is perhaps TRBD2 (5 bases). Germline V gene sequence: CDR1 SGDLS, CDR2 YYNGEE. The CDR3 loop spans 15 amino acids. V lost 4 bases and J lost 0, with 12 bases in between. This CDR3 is CASSPEAVSTDTQYF. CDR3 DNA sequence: TGTGCCAGCAGCCCTGAAGCGGTCAGCACAGATACGCAGTATTTT.

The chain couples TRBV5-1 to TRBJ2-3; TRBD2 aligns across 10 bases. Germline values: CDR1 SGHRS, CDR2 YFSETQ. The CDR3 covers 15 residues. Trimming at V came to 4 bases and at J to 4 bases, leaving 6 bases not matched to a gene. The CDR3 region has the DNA TGCGCCAGCAGCACGGGACTAGCGATCTCAGATACGCAGTATTTT. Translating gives CASSTGLAISDTQYF.

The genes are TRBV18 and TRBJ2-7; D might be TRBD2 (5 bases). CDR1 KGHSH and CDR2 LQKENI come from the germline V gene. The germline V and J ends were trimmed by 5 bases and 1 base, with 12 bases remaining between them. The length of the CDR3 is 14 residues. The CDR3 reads CASSYLGDSYEQYF. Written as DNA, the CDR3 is TGTGCCAGCTCATATCTGGGAGATTCCTACGAGCAGTACTTC.

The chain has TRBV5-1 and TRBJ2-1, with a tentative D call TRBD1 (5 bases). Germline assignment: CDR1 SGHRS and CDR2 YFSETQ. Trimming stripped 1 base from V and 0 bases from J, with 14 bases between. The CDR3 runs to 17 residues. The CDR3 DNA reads TGCGCCAGCAGCTTGTACGGAACAGGTTCCTCCTACAATGAGCAGTTCTTC. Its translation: CASSLYGTGSSYNEQFF.

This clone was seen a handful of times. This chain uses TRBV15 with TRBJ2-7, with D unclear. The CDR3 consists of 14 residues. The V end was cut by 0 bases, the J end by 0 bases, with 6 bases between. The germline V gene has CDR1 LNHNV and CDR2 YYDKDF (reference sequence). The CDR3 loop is CATSREQTSYEQYF. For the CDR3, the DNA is TGTGCCACCAGCAGAGAACAAACCTCCTACGAGCAGTACTTC.

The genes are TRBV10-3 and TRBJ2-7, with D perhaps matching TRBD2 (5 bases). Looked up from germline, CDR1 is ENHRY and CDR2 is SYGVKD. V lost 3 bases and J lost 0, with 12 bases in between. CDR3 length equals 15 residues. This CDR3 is CAISEEVATSYEQYF. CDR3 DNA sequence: TGTGCCATCAGTGAAGAGGTAGCGACCTCCTACGAGCAGTACTTC.

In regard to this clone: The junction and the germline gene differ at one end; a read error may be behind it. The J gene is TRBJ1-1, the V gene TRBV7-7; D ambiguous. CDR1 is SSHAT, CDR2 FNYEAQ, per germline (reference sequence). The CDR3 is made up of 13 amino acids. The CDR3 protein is CASSLRVGTEAFF. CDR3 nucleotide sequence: TGTGCTAGCAGTCTGAGGGTTGGCACTGAAGCTTTCTTT.

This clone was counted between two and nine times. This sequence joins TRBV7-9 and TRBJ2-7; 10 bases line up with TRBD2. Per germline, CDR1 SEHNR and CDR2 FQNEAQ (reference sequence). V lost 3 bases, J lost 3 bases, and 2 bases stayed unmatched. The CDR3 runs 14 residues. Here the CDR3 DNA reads TGTGCCAGCAGCTTGGGACTAGCGCACTACGAGCAGTACTTC. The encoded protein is CASSLGLAHYEQYF.

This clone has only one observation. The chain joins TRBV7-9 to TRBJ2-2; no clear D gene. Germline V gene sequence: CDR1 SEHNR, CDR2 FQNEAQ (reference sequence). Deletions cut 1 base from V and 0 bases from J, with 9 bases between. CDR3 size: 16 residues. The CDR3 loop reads CASSLEASTNTGELFF. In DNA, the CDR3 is TGTGCCAGCAGCTTAGAGGCTAGTACGAACACCGGGGAGCTGTTTTTT.

DNA for the CDR3: TGTGCCAGCAGCCAAGATCGGGGAAACTACGAGCAGTACTTC. Translated: CASSQDRGNYEQYF. This rearrangement joins TRBV4-2 to TRBJ2-7; the D gene is possibly TRBD2 (5 bases). CDR3 size: 14 residues. The V end lost 0 bases, the J end lost 3 bases, and 9 bases lay between the germline ends. Per the germline V gene, CDR1 is LGHNA and CDR2 is YNFKEQ.

The CDR3 DNA reads TGTGCCAGCAGCTGGCCAGGCATGAACACTGAAGCTTTCTTT. Translation gives CASSWPGMNTEAFF. This rearrangement joins TRBV14 to TRBJ1-1, with D unresolved. Germline lookup yields CDR1 SGHDN and CDR2 FVKESK. V lost 5 bases to trimming and J lost 0 bases, with 10 bases between them. The CDR3 totals 14 residues.

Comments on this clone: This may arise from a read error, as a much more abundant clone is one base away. CDR3 amino acids: CASSESGGSYNEQFF. The CDR3 DNA reads TGTGCCAGCAGTGAAAGCGGGGGCTCCTACAATGAGCAGTTCTTC. The rearrangement uses TRBV6-1 and TRBJ2-1, with TRBD2 matching over 8 bases. J was trimmed by 0 bases and V by 2 bases; bases with no gene match: 0. The CDR3 is made up of 15 amino acids. Germline V gene lookup returns CDR1 MNHNS and CDR2 SASEGT.

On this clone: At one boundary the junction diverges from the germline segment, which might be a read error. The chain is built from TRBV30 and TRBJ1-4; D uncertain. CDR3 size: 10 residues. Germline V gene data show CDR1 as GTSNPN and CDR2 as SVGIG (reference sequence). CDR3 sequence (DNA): TGTGCCTGGAGGCGAGGCGGGAGGGTTTTT. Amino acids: CAWRRGGRVF.